The 22 T cell receptor beta chains presented below share a single source sample, sequenced in a study of cytomegalovirus exposure and HLA in healthy donors. Primers included in the PCR were 60 Vbeta and 13 Jbeta primers. The data were produced by immunoSEQ multiplex PCR, yet TCRdb's version contains in-frame clones alone and is incomplete. In the table there are tens of thousands of clones, roughly 60% of which are singletons. Sequenced input: PBMCs. The receptor set was obtained from a woman in her forties or fifties in good health and CMV-seropositive.

This chain uses TRBV5-1 with TRBJ1-1; D unresolved. V lost 4 bases to trimming and J lost 0 bases, with 10 bases between them. The germline V gene has CDR1 SGHRS and CDR2 YFSETQ. The CDR3 totals 14 residues. The CDR3 is CASSLQAMNTEAFF. As DNA, the CDR3 is TGCGCCAGCAGCCTCCAAGCTATGAACACTGAAGCTTTCTTT.

The chain links TRBV18 to TRBJ2-4, with 9 positions matching TRBD1. Germline V gives CDR1 KGHSH, CDR2 LQKENI. The CDR3 extends over 13 amino acids. The V and J ends lost 6 bases and 13 bases, in that order; junction bases with no gene match: 10. CDR3 sequence reads: CASSPGQGSPQYF. The DNA of the CDR3 is TGTGCCAGCTCTCCGGGACAGGGTTCCCCCCAGTACTTC.

This chain uses TRBV30 with TRBJ2-7, with a tentative D call TRBD2 (5 bases). There are 14 residues in the CDR3. Germline V lookup: CDR1 GTSNPN, CDR2 SVGIG (reference sequence). V gave up 4 bases and J gave up 5 bases, with 18 bases separating them. CDR3 DNA sequence: TGTGCCTGGACCCCGCCGGGAACTCTAGACGAGCAGTACTTC. This sequence encodes CAWTPPGTLDEQYF.

The V call is TRBV4-2, the J call TRBJ2-1; 7 nucleotides agree with TRBD2. V shed 0 bases, J shed 10 bases, and the junction held 15 bases outside the gene matches. The germline gives CDR1 LGHNA, CDR2 YNFKEQ. The CDR3 covers 17 residues. The CDR3 bases are TGTGCCAGCAGCCAAGATCCGGGGAGGGAGGGGTTCGGGGAGCAGTTCTTC. It encodes CASSQDPGREGFGEQFF.

The gene calls are TRBV25-1 and TRBJ1-4, with D possibly being TRBD1 (6 bases). V lost 2 bases and J lost 8, with 18 bases in between. This CDR3 has 16 residues. The germline V gene has CDR1 MGHDK and CDR2 SYGVNS. In nucleotides, the CDR3 is TGTGCCAGCAGTGAAACTGCCAGGGGCTGGGAAGAAAAACTGTTTTTT. The encoded protein is CASSETARGWEEKLFF.

The V and J genes are TRBV13 and TRBJ2-3, with a possible D match to TRBD1 (6 bases). Germline V gene lookup returns CDR1 PRHDT and CDR2 FYEKMQ (reference sequence). V lost 5 bases to trimming and J lost 5 bases, with 11 bases between them. The CDR3 consists of 13 residues. Here the CDR3 DNA reads TGTGCCAGCAGCCCGGACAGCCAAGATACGCAGTATTTT. It codes for CASSPDSQDTQYF. Based on the CDR3 plus reference TRBV13 and TRBJ2-3, the full variable domain is AAGVIQSPRHLIKEKRETATLKCYPIPRHDTVYWYQQGPGQDPQFLISFYEKMQSDKGSIPDRFSAQQFSDYHSELNMSSLELGDSALYFCASSPDSQDTQYFGPGTRLTVL.

The V and J genes are TRBV9 and TRBJ1-5; D is perhaps TRBD1 (5 bases). V was cut by 0 bases and J by 6 bases, with 10 bases left in between. Germline lookup yields CDR1 SGDLS and CDR2 YYNGEE. The CDR3 spans 14 residues. CDR3 protein: CASSVGGGSQPQHF. As DNA, the CDR3 is TGTGCCAGCAGCGTAGGTGGGGGGTCTCAGCCCCAGCATTTT.

The chain uses TRBV2 and TRBJ1-1; the D gene is possibly TRBD1 (6 bases). CDR1 and CDR2 from the germline V gene are SNHLY and FYNNEI. This CDR3 has 14 residues. The V gene lost 1 base and the J gene lost 4 bases, with 10 bases spanning the gap. The CDR3 nucleotides read TGTGCCAGCAGTGAAGGCAGGGGCCCCACTGAAGCTTTCTTT. Encoded protein: CASSEGRGPTEAFF.

This clone was seen a handful of times. The chain links TRBV9 to TRBJ1-1; D is undetermined. This CDR3 comprises 16 residues. V was clipped by 0 bases and J by 4 bases, with 16 bases between them. Germline loops: CDR1 SGDLS, CDR2 YYNGEE. The CDR3 DNA is TGTGCCAGCAGCGTAGTTGAGGCCTCCGGGTCCACTGAAGCTTTCTTT. This sequence encodes CASSVVEASGSTEAFF. The whole variable domain, filled in from reference TRBV9 and TRBJ1-1, reads DSGVTQTPKHLITATGQRVTLRCSPRSGDLSVYWYQQSLDQGLQFLIQYYNGEERAKGNILERFSAQQFPDLHSELNLSSLELGDSALYFCASSVVEASGSTEAFFGQGTRLTVV.

DNA for the CDR3: TGTGCCAGCTCATCTACAGGGGATTCGGACACTGAAGCTTTCTTT. This gives the protein CASSSTGDSDTEAFF. This rearrangement joins TRBV18 to TRBJ1-1; 7 nucleotides match TRBD1. Germline V gives CDR1 KGHSH, CDR2 LQKENI. The CDR3 covers 15 residues. J was trimmed by 3 bases and V by 5 bases; bases with no gene match: 9. Using reference TRBV18 and TRBJ1-1 for the parts outside the CDR3, the full variable domain is NAGVMQNPRHLVRRRGQEARLRCSPMKGHSHVYWYRQLPEEGLKFMVYLQKENIIDESGMPKERFSAEFPKEGPSILRIQQVVRGDSAAYFCASSSTGDSDTEAFFGQGTRLTVV.

The chain combines TRBV6-6 with TRBJ1-2; D may be TRBD1 (5 bases). The CDR3 runs 13 residues. The V end was cut by 6 bases, the J end by 3 bases, with 11 bases between. Germline CDR1 reads MNHNY; CDR2 reads SVGAGI (reference sequence). The CDR3 nucleotides are TGTGCCAGCAGAAGGGGTGCCGACTATGGCTACACCTTC. Amino acids: CASRRGADYGYTF.

The V gene is TRBV5-1, the J gene TRBJ1-1, with 8 positions matching TRBD1. The CDR3 runs to 14 residues. The J segment lost 3 bases and the V segment lost 3 bases, leaving 4 bases of the junction unmatched. CDR1 and CDR2 from the germline V gene are SGHRS and YFSETQ. CDR3: CASSSSTGDTEAFF. In DNA form, the CDR3 reads TGCGCCAGCAGCTCGTCGACAGGGGACACTGAAGCTTTCTTT. The whole variable domain, remainder taken from reference TRBV5-1 and TRBJ1-1, is KAGVTQTPRYLIKTRGQQVTLSCSPISGHRSVSWYQQTPGQGLQFLFEYFSETQRNKGNFPGRFSGRQFSNSRSEMNVSTLELGDSALYLCASSSSTGDTEAFFGQGTRLTVV.

The rearrangement links TRBV9 to TRBJ1-1; 10 bases match TRBD1. This CDR3 has 14 amino acids. Germline CDR1 and CDR2: SGDLS and YYNGEE. J lost 8 bases, V lost 1 base, and 5 bases had no gene match. The CDR3 sequence is CASSVKGGQGEAFF. CDR3 coding DNA: TGTGCCAGCAGCGTAAAGGGGGGACAGGGGGAAGCTTTCTTT.

The genes are TRBV5-6 and TRBJ1-2, with D unclear. There are 13 residues in the CDR3. The V gene's germline CDR1 is SGHDT and CDR2 YYEEEE. The V gene lost 0 bases and the J gene lost 8 bases, with 11 bases spanning the gap. The CDR3: CASSLGSGPGYTF. The DNA of the CDR3 is TGTGCCAGCAGCTTGGGGTCTGGCCCCGGCTACACCTTC.

The chain uses TRBV27 and TRBJ1-1; 9 bases map to TRBD1. The V and J ends lost 1 base and 3 bases, in that order; junction bases with no gene match: 3. Germline-derived CDR1 and CDR2 are MNHEY and SMNVEV (reference sequence). The CDR3 length is 15 residues. The CDR3 coding sequence is TGTGCCAGCAGTTTATGGAGGGACAGGGACACTGAAGCTTTCTTT. Protein product: CASSLWRDRDTEAFF.

The chain recombines TRBV7-3 with TRBJ2-5, with D perhaps TRBD2 (6 bases). V dropped 6 bases and J dropped 5 bases, with 13 bases sitting between them. CDR3 length: 13 amino acids. The germline V gene encodes CDR1 SGHTA and CDR2 FQGTGA. DNA for the CDR3: TGTGCCAGCAGTCTGGACTACGGCGAGACCCAGTACTTC. It is translated as CASSLDYGETQYF.

The V gene is TRBV5-1, the J gene TRBJ2-3, with 9 bases lining up with TRBD2. The CDR3 runs to 16 residues. V lost 1 base to trimming and J lost 2 bases; unmatched junction nucleotides: 5. Germline values: CDR1 SGHRS, CDR2 YFSETQ. The CDR3 here is CASSLSLAGTTDTQYF. The CDR3 nucleotides are TGCGCCAGCAGCTTGAGTCTAGCGGGGACCACAGATACGCAGTATTTT.

This chain connects TRBV7-8 to TRBJ2-1; a possible D gene is TRBD2 (5 bases). Trimming left V 0 bases short and J 3 bases short, with 12 bases between. The germline V gene has CDR1 SGHVS and CDR2 FQNEAQ. This CDR3 comprises 16 residues. CDR3 nucleotide sequence: TGTGCCAGCAGCTTAGCTCGGGGTGGAGGCTACAATGAGCAGTTCTTC. Translation: CASSLARGGGYNEQFF.

V is TRBV19 and J is TRBJ1-6, with D uncertain. Trimming removed 3 bases at V and 9 bases at J, with 9 bases between. The CDR3 runs to 13 residues. CDR1 LNHDA and CDR2 SQIVND come from the germline V gene (reference sequence). The CDR3 sequence is CASSIQVSSPLHF. DNA of the CDR3: TGTGCCAGTAGTATTCAGGTTTCTTCACCCCTCCACTTT.

The chain couples TRBV29-1 to TRBJ1-4; 7 bases match TRBD1. The germline CDR1 and CDR2 sequences are SQVTM and ANQGSEA. Losses at the gene ends were 4 bases for V and 5 bases for J; bases not matched to a gene: 4. The CDR3 extends over 13 amino acids. This CDR3 reads CSVAGQQNEKLFF. The DNA for the CDR3 is TGCAGCGTTGCGGGACAGCAAAATGAAAAACTGTTTTTT.

J is TRBJ1-1 and V is TRBV19; perhaps TRBD1 as D (5 bases). Per germline, CDR1 LNHDA and CDR2 SQIVND (reference sequence). The CDR3 totals 14 residues. The V gene lost 5 bases and the J gene lost 4 bases, with 14 bases spanning the gap. DNA of the CDR3: TGTGCCAGTAGTCGGAGACAGCCGGGCACTGAAGCTTTCTTT. This translates into CASSRRQPGTEAFF.

V is TRBV29-1 and J is TRBJ2-2, with a possible D match to TRBD1 (5 bases). The CDR3 is 14 amino acids. Germline CDR1 and CDR2: SQVTM and ANQGSEA. V gave up 8 bases and J gave up 5 bases, with 18 bases separating them. The CDR3 DNA reads TGCAGCACGTTGGATAAATCAGGGACCGGGGAGCTGTTTTTT. This sequence encodes CSTLDKSGTGELFF.